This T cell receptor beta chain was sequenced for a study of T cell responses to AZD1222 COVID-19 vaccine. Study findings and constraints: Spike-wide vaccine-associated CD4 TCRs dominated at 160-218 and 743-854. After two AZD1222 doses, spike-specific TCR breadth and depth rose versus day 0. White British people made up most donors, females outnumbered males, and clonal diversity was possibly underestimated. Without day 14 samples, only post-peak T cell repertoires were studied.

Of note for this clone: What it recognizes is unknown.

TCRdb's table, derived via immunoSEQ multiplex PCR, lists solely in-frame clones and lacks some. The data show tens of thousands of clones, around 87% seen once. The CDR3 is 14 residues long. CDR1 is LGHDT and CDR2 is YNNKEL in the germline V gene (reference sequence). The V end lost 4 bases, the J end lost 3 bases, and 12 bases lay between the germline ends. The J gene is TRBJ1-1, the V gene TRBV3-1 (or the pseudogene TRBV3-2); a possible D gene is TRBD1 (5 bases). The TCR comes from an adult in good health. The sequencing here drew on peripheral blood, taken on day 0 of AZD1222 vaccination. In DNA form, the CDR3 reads TGTGCCAGCAGCCTAGTTACAGGAGACACTGAAGCTTTCTTT. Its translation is CASSLVTGDTEAFF.